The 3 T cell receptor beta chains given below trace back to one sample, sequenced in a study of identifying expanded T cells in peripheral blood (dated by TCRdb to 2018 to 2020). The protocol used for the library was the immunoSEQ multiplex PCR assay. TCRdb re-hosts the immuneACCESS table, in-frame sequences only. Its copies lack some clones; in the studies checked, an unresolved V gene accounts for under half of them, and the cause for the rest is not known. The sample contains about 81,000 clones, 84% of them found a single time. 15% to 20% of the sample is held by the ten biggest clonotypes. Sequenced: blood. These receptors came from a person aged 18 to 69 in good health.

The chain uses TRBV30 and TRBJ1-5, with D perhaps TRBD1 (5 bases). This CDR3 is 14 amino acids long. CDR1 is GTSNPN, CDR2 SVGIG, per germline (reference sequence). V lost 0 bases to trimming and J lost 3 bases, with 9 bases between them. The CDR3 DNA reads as TGTGCCTGGAGTGTAGGGGCCACCAATCAGCCCCAGCATTTT. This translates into CAWSVGATNQPQHF.

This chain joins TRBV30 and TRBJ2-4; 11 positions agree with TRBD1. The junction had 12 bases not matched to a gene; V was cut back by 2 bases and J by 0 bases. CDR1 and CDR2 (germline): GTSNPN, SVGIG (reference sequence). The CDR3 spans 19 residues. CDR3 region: CAWSLPGQGGYLAKNIQYF. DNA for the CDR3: TGTGCCTGGAGTCTTCCGGGACAGGGGGGATACTTAGCCAAAAACATTCAGTACTTC.

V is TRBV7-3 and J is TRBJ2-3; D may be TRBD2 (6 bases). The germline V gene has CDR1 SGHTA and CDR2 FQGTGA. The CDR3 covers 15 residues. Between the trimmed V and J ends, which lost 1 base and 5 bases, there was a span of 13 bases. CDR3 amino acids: CASSLNPGRGDTQYF. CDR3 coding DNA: TGTGCCAGCAGCTTAAACCCCGGGAGAGGAGATACGCAGTATTTT.